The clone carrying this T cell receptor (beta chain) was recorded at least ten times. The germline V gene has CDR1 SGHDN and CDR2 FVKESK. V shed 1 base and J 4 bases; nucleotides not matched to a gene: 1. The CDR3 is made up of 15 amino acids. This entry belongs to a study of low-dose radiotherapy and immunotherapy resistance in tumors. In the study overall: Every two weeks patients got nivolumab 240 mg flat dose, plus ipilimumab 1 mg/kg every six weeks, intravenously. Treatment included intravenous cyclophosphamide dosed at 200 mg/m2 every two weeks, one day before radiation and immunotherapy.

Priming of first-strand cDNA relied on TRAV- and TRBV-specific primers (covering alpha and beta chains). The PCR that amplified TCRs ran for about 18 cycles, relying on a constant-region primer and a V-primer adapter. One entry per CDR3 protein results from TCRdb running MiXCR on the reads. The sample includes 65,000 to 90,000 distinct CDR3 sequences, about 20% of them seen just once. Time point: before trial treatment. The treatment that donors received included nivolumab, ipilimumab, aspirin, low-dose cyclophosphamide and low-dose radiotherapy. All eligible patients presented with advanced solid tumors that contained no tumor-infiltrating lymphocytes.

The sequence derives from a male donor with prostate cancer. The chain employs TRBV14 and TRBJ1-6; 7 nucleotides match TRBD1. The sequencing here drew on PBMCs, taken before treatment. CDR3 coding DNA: TGTGCCAGCAGCCAAGTACAGGGGTATAATTCACCCCTCCACTTT. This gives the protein CASSQVQGYNSPLHF.